The present entry profiles one TCR beta chain with its context. Its antigen is unknown. Trimming pared 2 bases from V and 4 bases from J, leaving 22 bases between. The CDR3 contains 17 residues. Looked up from germline, CDR1 is DFQATT and CDR2 is SNEGSKA (reference sequence). These data belong to a study of CD8 T cells in ankylosing spondylitis. 5'-RACE, quantitative and with molecular barcodes, yielded the TCR beta libraries. A single record per CDR3 protein comes from TCRdb applying MiXCR to the 5' RACE reads. The sample lists 390,000 or so distinct CDR3 sequences; around 22% were seen once. Regarding the study as a whole: Apparently characteristic of ankylosing spondylitis blood was a TCR beta motif (roughly eight highly homologous variants).

The sequencing input was blood, either unsorted or a sorted T cell fraction (not recorded which). This sequence was found in a male donor with ankylosing spondylitis. This chain links TRBV20-1 with TRBJ2-3; D is possibly TRBD2 (6 bases). The CDR3 nucleotides read TGCAGTGCTAGACGGGGGTACCGGGGCCGGCCCCCAGATACGCAGTATTTT. Protein product: CSARRGYRGRPPDTQYF.